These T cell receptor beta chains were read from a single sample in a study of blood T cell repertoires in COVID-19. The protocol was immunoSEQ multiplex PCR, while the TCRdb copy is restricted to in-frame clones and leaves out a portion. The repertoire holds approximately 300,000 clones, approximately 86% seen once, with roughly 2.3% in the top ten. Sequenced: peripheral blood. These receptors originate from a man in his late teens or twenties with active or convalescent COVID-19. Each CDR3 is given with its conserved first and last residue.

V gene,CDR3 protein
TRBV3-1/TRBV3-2,CASSQEGAGTGAYNEQFF
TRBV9,CASSVAGGGLTDTQYF
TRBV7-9,CAGRGPGLEAPLHF
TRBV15,CATSRAGQGATQYGYTF
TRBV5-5,CASSLGTSDYNEQFF
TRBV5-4,CASSPSGGAGGELFF
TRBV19,CASSRQGGVTQYF
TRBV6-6,CASSYEGSGRTEAFF
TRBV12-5,CASAYGGSEVGGYTF
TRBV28,CASTGLNGYEQYF
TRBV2,CASTLAAGGYEQYF
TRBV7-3,CASSQTEVNEQFF
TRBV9,CASSVGTGGEETQYF
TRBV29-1,CSVTPRPGDEQYF
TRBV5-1,CASRTGVGGNQPQHF
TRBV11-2,CASSLDRGRGQPQHF
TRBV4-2,CASSQDYNYNSPLHF
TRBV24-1,CATGPAYSNQPQHF
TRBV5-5,CASGLRVGSGRSTDTQYF
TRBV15,CATSRDTGPNSGNTIYF
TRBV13,CASTELAGGPVQYF
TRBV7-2,CASSLDRSKRSYNEQFF
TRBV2,CASRTATTNEKLFF
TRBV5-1,CASRGLAVPYEQYF
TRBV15,CATPSSPYEQYF
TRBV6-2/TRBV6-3,CASSQEAPEAFF
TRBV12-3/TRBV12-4,CASRGTGPNTIYF
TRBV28,CASRLGTGAFNEKLFF
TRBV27,CASRPQGFNGYTF
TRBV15,CATSRDLGNRAFF
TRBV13,CASSLGQEDYEQYF
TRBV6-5,CASTVEYRRQYGYTF
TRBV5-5,CASSSFLASGNTIYF
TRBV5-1,CASSLGLAGVLPYEQYF
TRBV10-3,CAIGDSHGKPQHF
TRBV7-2,CASSIQAGLAYNEQFF
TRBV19,CASSIRGSRETQYF
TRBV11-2,CASSLWGAGAGDEQFF
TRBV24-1,CATSDSSRQPQHF
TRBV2,CASSQDRAYEQYF